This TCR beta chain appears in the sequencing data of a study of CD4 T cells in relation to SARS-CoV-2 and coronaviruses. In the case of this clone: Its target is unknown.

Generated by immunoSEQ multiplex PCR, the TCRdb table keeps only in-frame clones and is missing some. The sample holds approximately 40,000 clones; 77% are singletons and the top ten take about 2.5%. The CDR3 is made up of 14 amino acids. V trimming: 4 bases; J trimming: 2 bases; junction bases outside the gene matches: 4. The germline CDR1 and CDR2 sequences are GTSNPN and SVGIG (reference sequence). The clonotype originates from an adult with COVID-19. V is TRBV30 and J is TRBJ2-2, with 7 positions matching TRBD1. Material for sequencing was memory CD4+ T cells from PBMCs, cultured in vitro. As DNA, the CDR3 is TGTGCCTGGAAATGGGACAGAAACACCGGGGAGCTGTTTTTT. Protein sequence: CAWKWDRNTGELFF. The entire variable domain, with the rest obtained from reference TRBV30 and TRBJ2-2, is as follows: SQTIHQWPATLVQPVGSPLSLECTVEGTSNPNLYWYRQAAGRGLQLLFYSVGIGQISSEVPQNLSASRPQDRQFILSSKKLLLSDSGFYLCAWKWDRNTGELFFGEGSRLTVL.